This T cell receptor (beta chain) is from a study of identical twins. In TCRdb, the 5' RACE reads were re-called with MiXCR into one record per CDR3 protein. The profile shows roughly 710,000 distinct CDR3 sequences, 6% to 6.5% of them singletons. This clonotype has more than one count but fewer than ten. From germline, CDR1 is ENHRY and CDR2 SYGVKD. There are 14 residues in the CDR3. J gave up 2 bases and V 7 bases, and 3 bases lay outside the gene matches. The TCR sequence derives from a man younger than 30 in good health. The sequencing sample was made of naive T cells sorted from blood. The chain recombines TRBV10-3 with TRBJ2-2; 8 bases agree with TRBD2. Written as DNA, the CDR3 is TGTGCCATCAATAGCGGGGAAAACACCGGGGAGCTGTTTTTT. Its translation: CAINSGENTGELFF.